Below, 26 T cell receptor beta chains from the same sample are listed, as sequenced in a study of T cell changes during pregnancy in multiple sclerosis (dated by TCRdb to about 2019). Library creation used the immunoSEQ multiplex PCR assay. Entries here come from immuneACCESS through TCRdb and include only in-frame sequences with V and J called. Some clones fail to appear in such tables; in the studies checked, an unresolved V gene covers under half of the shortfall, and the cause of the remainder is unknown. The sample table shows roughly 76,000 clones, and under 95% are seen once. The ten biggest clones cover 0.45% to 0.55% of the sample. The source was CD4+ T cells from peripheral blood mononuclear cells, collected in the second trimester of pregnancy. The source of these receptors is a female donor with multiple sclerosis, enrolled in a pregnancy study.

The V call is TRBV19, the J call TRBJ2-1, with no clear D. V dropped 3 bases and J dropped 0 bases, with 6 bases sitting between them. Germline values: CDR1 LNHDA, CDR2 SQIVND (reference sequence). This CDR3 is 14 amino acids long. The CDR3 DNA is TGTGCCAGTAGTATGGCTCACTCCTACAATGAGCAGTTCTTC. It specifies CASSMAHSYNEQFF.

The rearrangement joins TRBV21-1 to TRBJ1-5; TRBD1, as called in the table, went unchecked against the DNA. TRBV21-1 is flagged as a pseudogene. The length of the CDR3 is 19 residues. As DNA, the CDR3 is TGTGCCAGCAGCAAATTGGTCGGGACAGAGATAAATAGCAATCAGCCCCAGCATTTT. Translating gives CASSKLVGTEINSNQPQHF.

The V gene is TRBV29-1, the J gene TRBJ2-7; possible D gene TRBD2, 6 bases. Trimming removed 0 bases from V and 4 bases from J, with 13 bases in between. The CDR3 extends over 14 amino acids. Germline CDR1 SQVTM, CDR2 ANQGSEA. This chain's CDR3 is CSVEDRSGRYEQYF. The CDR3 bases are TGCAGCGTTGAAGATCGGAGCGGGCGGTACGAGCAGTACTTC.

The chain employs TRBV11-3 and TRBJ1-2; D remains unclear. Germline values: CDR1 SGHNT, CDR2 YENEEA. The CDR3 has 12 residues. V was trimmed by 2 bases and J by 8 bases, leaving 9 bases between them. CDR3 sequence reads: CASSLSGAGYTF. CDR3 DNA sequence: TGTGCCAGCAGCTTATCCGGTGCAGGCTACACCTTC.

CDR3 DNA sequence: TGTGCCAGCAGCAGGGGGACTAGCGGGGGGCCGGAGACCCAGTACTTC. It translates to CASSRGTSGGPETQYF. The chain couples TRBV9 to TRBJ2-5, with 15 bases fitting TRBD2. V lost 4 bases, J lost 5 bases, and 6 bases stayed unmatched. The CDR3 is 16 amino acids. Germline CDR1 is SGDLS and CDR2 is YYNGEE.

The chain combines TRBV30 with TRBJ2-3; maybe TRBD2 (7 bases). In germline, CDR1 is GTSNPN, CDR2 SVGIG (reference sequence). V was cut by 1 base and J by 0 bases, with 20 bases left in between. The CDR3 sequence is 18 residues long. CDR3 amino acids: CAWSAWGGARGSTDTQYF. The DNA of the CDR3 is TGTGCCTGGAGTGCATGGGGGGGGGCACGGGGTAGCACAGATACGCAGTATTTT. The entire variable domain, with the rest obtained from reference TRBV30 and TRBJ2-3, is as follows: SQTIHQWPATLVQPVGSPLSLECTVEGTSNPNLYWYRQAAGRGLQLLFYSVGIGQISSEVPQNLSASRPQDRQFILSSKKLLLSDSGFYLCAWSAWGGARGSTDTQYFGPGTRLTVL.

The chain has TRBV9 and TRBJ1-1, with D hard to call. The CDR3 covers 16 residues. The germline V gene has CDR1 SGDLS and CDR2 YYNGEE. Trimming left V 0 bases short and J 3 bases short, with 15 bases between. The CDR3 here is CASSVGVAVPYTEAFF. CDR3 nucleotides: TGTGCCAGCAGCGTAGGTGTGGCGGTCCCCTACACTGAAGCTTTCTTT.

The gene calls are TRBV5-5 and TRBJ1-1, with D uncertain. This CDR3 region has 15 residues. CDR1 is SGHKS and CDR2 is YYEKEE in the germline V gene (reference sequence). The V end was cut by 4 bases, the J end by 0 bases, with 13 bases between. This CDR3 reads CASSARSEMNTEAFF. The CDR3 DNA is TGTGCCAGCAGCGCCCGGAGTGAGATGAACACTGAAGCTTTCTTT.

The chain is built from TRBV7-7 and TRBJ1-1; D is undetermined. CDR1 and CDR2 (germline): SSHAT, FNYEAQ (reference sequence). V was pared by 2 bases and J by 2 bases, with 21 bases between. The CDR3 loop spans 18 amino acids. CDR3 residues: CASSLKPPPNRSNTEAFF. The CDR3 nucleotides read TGTGCCAGCAGCTTAAAACCGCCCCCAAACAGATCTAACACTGAAGCTTTCTTT.

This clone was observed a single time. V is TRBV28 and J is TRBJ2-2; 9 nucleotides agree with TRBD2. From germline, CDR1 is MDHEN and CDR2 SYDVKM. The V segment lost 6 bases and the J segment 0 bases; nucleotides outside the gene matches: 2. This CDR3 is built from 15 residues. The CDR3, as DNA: TGTGCCAGCAGCCGGACTAGCGCGAACACCGGGGAGCTGTTTTTT. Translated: CASSRTSANTGELFF.

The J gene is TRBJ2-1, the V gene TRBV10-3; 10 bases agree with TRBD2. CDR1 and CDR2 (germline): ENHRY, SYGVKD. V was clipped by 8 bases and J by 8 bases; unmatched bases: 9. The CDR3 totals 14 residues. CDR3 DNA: TGTGCCATCGGGAGGCTAGCGGGAGATGATGAGCAGTTCTTC. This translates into CAIGRLAGDDEQFF.

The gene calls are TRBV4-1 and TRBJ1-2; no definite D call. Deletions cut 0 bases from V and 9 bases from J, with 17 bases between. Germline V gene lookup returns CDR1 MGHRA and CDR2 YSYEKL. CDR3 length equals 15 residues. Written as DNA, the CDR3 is TGCGCCAGCAGCCAAGATTTCGCAGGCTATTGGAGCTACACCTTC. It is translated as CASSQDFAGYWSYTF.

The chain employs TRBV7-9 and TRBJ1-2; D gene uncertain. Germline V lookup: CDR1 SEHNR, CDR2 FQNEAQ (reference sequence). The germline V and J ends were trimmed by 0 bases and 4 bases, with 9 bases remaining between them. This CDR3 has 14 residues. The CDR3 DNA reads TGTGCCAGCAGCTTAGCGGGCGGGTTCTATGGCTACACCTTC. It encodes CASSLAGGFYGYTF.

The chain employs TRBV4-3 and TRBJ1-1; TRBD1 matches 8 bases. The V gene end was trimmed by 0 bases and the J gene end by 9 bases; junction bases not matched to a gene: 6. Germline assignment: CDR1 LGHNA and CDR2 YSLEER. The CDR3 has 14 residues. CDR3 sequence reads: CASSQDGRGLKAFF. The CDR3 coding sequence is TGCGCCAGCAGCCAAGATGGCAGGGGGCTAAAAGCTTTCTTT.

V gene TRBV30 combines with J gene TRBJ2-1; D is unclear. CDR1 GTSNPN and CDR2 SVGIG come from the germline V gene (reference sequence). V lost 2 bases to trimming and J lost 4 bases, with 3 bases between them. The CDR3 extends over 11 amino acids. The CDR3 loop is CAWSYYNEQFF. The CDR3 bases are TGTGCCTGGAGTTATTACAATGAGCAGTTCTTC.

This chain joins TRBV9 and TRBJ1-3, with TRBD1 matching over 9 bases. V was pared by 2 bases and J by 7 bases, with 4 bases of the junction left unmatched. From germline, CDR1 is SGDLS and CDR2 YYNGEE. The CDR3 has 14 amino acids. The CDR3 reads CASSVGQGGNTIYF. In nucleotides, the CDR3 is TGTGCCAGCAGCGTGGGACAGGGTGGGAACACCATATATTTT.

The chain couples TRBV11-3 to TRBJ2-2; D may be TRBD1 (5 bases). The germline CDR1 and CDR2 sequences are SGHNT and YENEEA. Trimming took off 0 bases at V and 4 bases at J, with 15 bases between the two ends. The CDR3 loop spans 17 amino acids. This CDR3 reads CASSLDWKGVVTGELFF. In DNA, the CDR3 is TGTGCCAGCAGCTTAGATTGGAAAGGGGTGGTCACCGGGGAGCTGTTTTTT.

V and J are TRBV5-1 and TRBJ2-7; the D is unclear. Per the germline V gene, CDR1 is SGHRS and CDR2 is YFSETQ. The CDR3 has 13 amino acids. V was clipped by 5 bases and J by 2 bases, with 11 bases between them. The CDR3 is CASRFTPTYEQYF. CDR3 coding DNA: TGCGCCAGCAGGTTCACCCCTACCTACGAGCAGTACTTC.

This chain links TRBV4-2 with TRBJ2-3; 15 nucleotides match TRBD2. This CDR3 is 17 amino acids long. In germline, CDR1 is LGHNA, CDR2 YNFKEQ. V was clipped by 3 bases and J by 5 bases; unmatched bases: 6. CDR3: CASSQRTSGRAEDTQYF. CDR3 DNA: TGTGCCAGCAGCCAGAGGACTAGCGGGAGGGCCGAAGATACGCAGTATTTT.

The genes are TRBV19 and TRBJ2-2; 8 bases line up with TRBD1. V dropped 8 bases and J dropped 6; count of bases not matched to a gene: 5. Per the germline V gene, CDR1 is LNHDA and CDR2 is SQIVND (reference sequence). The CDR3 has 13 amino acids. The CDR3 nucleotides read TGTGCCAGTCTTGACAGGGGAGCCGGGGAGCTGTTTTTT. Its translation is CASLDRGAGELFF.

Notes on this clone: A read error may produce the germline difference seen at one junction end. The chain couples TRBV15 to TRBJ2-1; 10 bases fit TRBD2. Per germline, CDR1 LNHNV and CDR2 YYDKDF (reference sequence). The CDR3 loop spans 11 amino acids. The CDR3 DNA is TGTGCCACCAGCAATAGCGGGGGGCCGATCTTC. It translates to CATSNSGGPIF.

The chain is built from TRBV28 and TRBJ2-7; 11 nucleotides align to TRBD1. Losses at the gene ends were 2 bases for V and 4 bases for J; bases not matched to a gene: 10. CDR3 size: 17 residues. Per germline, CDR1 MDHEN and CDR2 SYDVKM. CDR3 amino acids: CASSLPGGQGAYYEQYF. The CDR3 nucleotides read TGTGCCAGCAGTTTACCGGGCGGACAGGGGGCCTATTACGAGCAGTACTTC.

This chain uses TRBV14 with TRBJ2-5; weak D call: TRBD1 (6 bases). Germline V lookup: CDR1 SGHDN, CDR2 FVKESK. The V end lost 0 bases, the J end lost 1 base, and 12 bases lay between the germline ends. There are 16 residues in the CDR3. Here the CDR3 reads CASSQDSGTPQETQYF. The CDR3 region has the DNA TGTGCCAGCAGCCAAGATTCGGGGACACCCCAAGAGACCCAGTACTTC.

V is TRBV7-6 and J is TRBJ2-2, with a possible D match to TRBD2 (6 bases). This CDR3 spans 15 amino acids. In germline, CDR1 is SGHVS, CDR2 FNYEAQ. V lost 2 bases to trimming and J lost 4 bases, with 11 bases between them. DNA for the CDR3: TGTGCCAGCAGCTTATTTCAGGGAGGCACCGGGGAGCTGTTTTTT. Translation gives CASSLFQGGTGELFF.

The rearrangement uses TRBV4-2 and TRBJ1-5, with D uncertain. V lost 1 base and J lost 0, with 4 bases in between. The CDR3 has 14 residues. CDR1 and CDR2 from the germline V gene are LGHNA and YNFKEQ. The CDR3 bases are TGTGCCAGCAGCCAAGGGAGTAGCAATCAGCCCCAGCATTTT. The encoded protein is CASSQGSSNQPQHF.

The CDR3 nucleotides are TGCGCCAGCAGCTTACTAGAAGGGCCCGGGGAGCTGTTTTTT. Protein: CASSLLEGPGELFF. The rearrangement joins TRBV5-1 to TRBJ2-2; perhaps TRBD2 as D (5 bases). The V gene's germline CDR1 is SGHRS and CDR2 YFSETQ. V was shortened by 2 bases and J by 6 bases, with 11 bases between the two germline ends. The CDR3 contains 14 residues.